The clone carrying this T cell receptor (beta chain) was recorded only once. These data originate in a study of blood T cell repertoires in COVID-19. Study information: T cells, B-cell-depleted T cells, or PBMCs supplied cDNA or gDNA.

The CDR3 is 13 amino acids. Losses at the gene ends were 4 bases for V and 6 bases for J; bases not matched to a gene: 5. From germline, CDR1 is SNHLY and CDR2 FYNNEI. Per the original data handling: Amplifying reference gene primers gave estimates of nucleated cell counts. Generated by immunoSEQ multiplex PCR, the TCRdb table keeps only in-frame clones and is missing some. V and J calls plus clone size are reproduced from that table; the DNA served to infer D and trimming. The repertoire consists of roughly 290,000 clones, with around four fifths occurring once and the leading ten covering around 4.2%.

The receptor was isolated from a woman aged 45 to 65 with active or convalescent COVID-19. The J gene is TRBJ2-7, the V gene TRBV2, with 8 nucleotides matching TRBD2. Sequenced: peripheral blood. CDR3 in amino acids: CASSGLAGFEQYF. The CDR3 coding sequence is TGTGCCAGCAGTGGGCTAGCGGGTTTCGAGCAGTACTTC.